The clone carrying this T cell receptor (beta chain) was seen a single time. Its specificity is unknown. The source of the sample is a study of cytomegalovirus exposure and HLA in healthy donors. In germline, CDR1 is SGHNT, CDR2 YENEEA. The CDR3 is 15 residues long. The V and J ends lost 2 bases and 1 base, in that order; junction bases with no gene match: 1. The primer mix had 60 Vbeta and 13 Jbeta primers. The assay was immunoSEQ multiplex PCR, and TCRdb's table has in-frame clones only and misses some. This sample has some 180,000 clones, with under 80% found just once. Study outcomes and limitations: Certain sequence variants were highly shared and formed a cluster, and this cluster was likely a sequencing artifact.

The sample consisted of PBMCs. This TCR was recovered from a woman in her twenties or thirties in good health and CMV-seropositive. This rearrangement joins TRBV11-3 to TRBJ1-3; 8 bases fit TRBD1. The chain's CDR3 is CASSLTGGSGNTIYF. The CDR3 region has the DNA TGTGCCAGCAGCTTAACAGGGGGTTCTGGAAACACCATATATTTT.